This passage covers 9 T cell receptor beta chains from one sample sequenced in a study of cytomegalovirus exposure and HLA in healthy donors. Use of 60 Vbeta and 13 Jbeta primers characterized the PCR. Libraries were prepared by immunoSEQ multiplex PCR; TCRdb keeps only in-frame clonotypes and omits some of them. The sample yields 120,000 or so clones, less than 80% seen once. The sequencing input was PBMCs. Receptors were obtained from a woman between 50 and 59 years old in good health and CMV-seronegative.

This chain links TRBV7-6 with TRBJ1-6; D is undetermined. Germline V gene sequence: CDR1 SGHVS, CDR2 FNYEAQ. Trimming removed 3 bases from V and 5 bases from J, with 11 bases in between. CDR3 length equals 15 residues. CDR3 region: CASSLSPLNNSPLHF. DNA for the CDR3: TGTGCCAGCAGCTTGAGCCCTCTAAATAATTCACCCCTCCACTTT.

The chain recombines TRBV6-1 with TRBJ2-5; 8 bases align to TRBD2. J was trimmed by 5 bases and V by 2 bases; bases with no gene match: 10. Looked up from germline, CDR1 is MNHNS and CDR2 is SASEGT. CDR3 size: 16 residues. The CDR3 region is CASSETGLGGGETQYF. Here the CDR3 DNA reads TGTGCCAGCAGTGAAACGGGACTAGGAGGAGGGGAGACCCAGTACTTC.

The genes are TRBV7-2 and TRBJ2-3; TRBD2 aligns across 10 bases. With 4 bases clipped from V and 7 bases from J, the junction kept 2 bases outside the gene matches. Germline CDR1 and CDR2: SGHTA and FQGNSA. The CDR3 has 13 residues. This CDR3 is CASSWTSGNTQYF. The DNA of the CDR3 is TGTGCCAGCAGCTGGACTAGCGGCAATACGCAGTATTTT.

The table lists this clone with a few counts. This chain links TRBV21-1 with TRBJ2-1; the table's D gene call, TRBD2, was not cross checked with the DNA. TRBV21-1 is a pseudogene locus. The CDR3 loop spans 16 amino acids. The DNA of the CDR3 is TGTGCCAGCAGTAGCCCGACGGCGGGAGGAACCAATGAGCAGTTCTTC. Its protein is CASSSPTAGGTNEQFF.

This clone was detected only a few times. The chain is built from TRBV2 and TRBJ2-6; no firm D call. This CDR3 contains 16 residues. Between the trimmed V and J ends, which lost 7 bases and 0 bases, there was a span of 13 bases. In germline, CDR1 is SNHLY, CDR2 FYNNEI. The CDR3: CASTGSQASGANVLTF. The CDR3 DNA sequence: TGTGCCAGCACCGGCTCCCAGGCCTCTGGGGCCAACGTCCTGACTTTC. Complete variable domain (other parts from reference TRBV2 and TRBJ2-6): EPEVTQTPSHQVTQMGQEVILRCVPISNHLYFYWYRQILGQKVEFLVSFYNNEISEKSEIFDDQFSVERPDGSNFTLKIRSTKLEDSAMYFCASTGSQASGANVLTFGAGSRLTVL.

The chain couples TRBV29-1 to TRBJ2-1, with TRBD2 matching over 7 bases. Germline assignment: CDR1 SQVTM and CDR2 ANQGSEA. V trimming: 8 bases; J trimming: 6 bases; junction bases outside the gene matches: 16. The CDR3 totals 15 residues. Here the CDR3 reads CSPKGNAGEINEQFF. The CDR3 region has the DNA TGCAGCCCCAAGGGTAATGCGGGAGAAATCAATGAGCAGTTCTTC.

The CDR3 loop reads CASSFRVRGYGIQYF. The CDR3 DNA is TGCGCCAGCAGCTTTCGTGTACGGGGATACGGCATTCAGTACTTC. The gene calls are TRBV5-1 and TRBJ2-4; tentative D call: TRBD2 (5 bases). V dropped 2 bases and J dropped 9 bases, with 18 bases sitting between them. The germline CDR1 and CDR2 sequences are SGHRS and YFSETQ. The CDR3 extends over 15 amino acids.

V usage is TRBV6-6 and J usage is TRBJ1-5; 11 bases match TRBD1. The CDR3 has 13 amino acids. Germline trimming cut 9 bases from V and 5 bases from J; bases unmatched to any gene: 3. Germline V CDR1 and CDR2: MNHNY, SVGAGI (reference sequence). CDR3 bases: TGTGCCAGTTGGACAGGGGGCGATCAGCCCCAGCATTTT. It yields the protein CASWTGGDQPQHF.

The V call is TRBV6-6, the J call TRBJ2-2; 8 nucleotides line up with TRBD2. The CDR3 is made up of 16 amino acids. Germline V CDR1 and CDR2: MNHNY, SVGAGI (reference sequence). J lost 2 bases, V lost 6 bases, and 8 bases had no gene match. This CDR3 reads CASRRGAGGNTGELFF. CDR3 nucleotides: TGTGCCAGCAGACGAGGCGCGGGAGGTAACACCGGGGAGCTGTTTTTT.